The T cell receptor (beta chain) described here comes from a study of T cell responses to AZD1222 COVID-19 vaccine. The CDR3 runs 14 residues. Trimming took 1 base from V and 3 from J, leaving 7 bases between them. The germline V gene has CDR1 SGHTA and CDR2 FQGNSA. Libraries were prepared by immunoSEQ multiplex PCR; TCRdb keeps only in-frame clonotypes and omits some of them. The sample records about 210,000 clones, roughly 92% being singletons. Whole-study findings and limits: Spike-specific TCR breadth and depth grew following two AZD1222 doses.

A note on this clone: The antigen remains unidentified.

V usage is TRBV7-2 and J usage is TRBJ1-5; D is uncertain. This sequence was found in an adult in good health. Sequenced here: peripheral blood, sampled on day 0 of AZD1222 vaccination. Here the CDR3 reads CASSLGGINQPQHF. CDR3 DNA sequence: TGTGCCAGCAGCTTAGGTGGGATCAATCAGCCCCAGCATTTT.